This paragraph covers one TCR beta chain sequence. The ends were cut back, 3 bases at V and 8 bases at J, with 14 bases in the middle. From germline, CDR1 is SGDLS and CDR2 YYNGEE. CDR3 length: 13 residues. In the authors' workflow: Reference gene primer amplification gave estimated nucleated cell counts. Repertoires were generated with immunoSEQ multiplex PCR, while TCRdb's copy carries only in-frame clones and drops some. V and J calls and clone size are given by that table; D and trimming were obtained from the DNA. The sample holds 250,000 to 300,000 clones, about nine tenths seen once. The entry originates in a study of blood T cell repertoires in COVID-19. At the level of the study: From the United States, Italy and Spain came samples of acute and convalescent COVID-19. The cDNA or gDNA used as material had been derived from T cells, B-cell-depleted T cells, or PBMCs.

The sample consisted of peripheral blood. This chain links TRBV9 with TRBJ1-1, with D maybe TRBD1 (5 bases). This TCR was sampled from a woman in her fifties or sixties who had recovered from COVID-19. The CDR3 loop is CASSAGLSGEAFF. In DNA form, the CDR3 reads TGTGCCAGCAGCGCGGGACTCTCGGGGGAAGCTTTCTTT.